The following is a TCR beta chain sequence with its context. The antigen is undetermined. The record originates from a study of T cells in localized non-small cell lung cancer. Some clones are missing from TCRdb's copy, which holds only in-frame ones; the method was immunoSEQ multiplex PCR. The sample holds some 37,000 clones, about 90% seen once. General study points: Adjacent lung was found to contain a median roughly 60 of the top 100 tumor clones.

The CDR3 is 15 amino acids. In germline, CDR1 is MDHEN, CDR2 SYDVKM. V shed 5 bases, J shed 5 bases, and the junction held 6 bases outside the gene matches. The genes are TRBV28 and TRBJ1-6, with 7 bases that match TRBD1. The starting material was peripheral blood, obtained before any cancer treatment. The receptor comes from a woman aged 40-69 years with stage I lung adenocarcinoma. The CDR3 nucleotides read TGTGCCAGCAGTCCAACTGACAGGGATAATTCACCCCTCCACTTT. Its protein product is CASSPTDRDNSPLHF.